The source of this TCR beta chain is a study of blood T cell repertoires in COVID-19. At the level of the study: There were acute and convalescent COVID-19 samples, and they came from the United States, Italy and Spain. In each case, the material was cDNA or gDNA derived from T cells, B-cell-depleted T cells, or PBMCs.

Here immunoSEQ multiplex PCR was the method, and the copy in TCRdb shows in-frame clones only, minus some. The data show roughly 140,000 clones, around four fifths seen once. The V end lost 0 bases, the J end lost 6 bases, and 9 bases lay between the germline ends. Germline V CDR1 and CDR2: GTSNPN, SVGIG (reference sequence). This CDR3 contains 13 residues. The genes are TRBV30 and TRBJ2-1; D call uncertain. The sequence was collected from a man aged 70-80 years with acute or convalescent COVID-19. Sequenced input: peripheral blood. The CDR3 DNA sequence: TGTGCCTGGAGTGTTATGGCGGTCAATGAGCAGTTCTTC. It yields the protein CAWSVMAVNEQFF.